The 13 T cell receptor beta chains presented below share a single source sample, sequenced in a study of technical replicates of blood from a handful of donors. Sequencing was performed with immunoSEQ multiplex PCR; in TCRdb, only in-frame clones are kept and a portion is missing. The table shows around 70,000 clones, with around 97% occurring only once. The sequenced sample consisted of T cells isolated from PBMCs. All receptors come from a human donor in good health.

The CDR3 bases are TGTGCCAGCAGCTTCGGGGCTAGCGGGAGAGATACGCAGTATTTT. Residues: CASSFGASGRDTQYF. The gene calls are TRBV11-3 and TRBJ2-3; TRBD2 aligns across 10 bases. Germline CDR1 and CDR2: SGHNT and YENEEA. J gave up 5 bases and V 3 bases, and 5 bases lay outside the gene matches. This CDR3 comprises 15 residues.

This clone was recorded only once. V and J are TRBV5-8 and TRBJ2-6, with unresolved D. The germline V and J ends were trimmed by 7 bases and 5 bases, with 13 bases remaining between them. CDR1 SGHTS and CDR2 YDEGEE come from the germline V gene. CDR3 length: 14 amino acids. The CDR3 DNA reads TGTGCCAGCTCCACACAAAGTCGGGCCAACGTCCTGACTTTC. Its translation is CASSTQSRANVLTF.

V and J are TRBV29-1 and TRBJ2-1; 8 bases line up with TRBD2. With V trimmed by 3 bases and J by 0 bases, 7 bases remained unmatched. The CDR3 runs 16 residues. Germline V gene lookup returns CDR1 SQVTM and CDR2 ANQGSEA. CDR3 region: CSVDGGRLSSYNEQFF. CDR3 bases: TGCAGCGTTGATGGCGGGAGGCTGAGCTCCTACAATGAGCAGTTCTTC.

This chain uses TRBV7-3 with TRBJ2-1; 9 bases agree with TRBD2. The CDR3 sequence is 15 residues long. CDR1 is SGHTA and CDR2 is FQGTGA in the germline V gene. The trim removed 6 bases at V and 7 bases at J, leaving 10 bases unmatched. The CDR3 DNA sequence: TGTGCCAGCAGTGGCGGGGGGGCCTTAGGGAATGAGCAGTTCTTC. Translating gives CASSGGGALGNEQFF.

J is TRBJ1-5 and V is TRBV6-6, with 12 positions matching TRBD1. V gave up 5 bases and J gave up 7 bases; unmatched junction bases: 6. This CDR3 contains 15 residues. Germline V gene sequence: CDR1 MNHNY, CDR2 SVGAGI (reference sequence). CDR3 nucleotides: TGTGCCAGCAGTATGGGACAGGGGGCTGGGCAGCCCCAGCATTTT. It specifies CASSMGQGAGQPQHF.

The CDR3 region has the DNA TGTGCCAGCAGCTTTGGGGGACAGGGCTTCGGTGAGCAGTTCTTC. Translation gives CASSFGGQGFGEQFF. This rearrangement joins TRBV13 to TRBJ2-1; 9 nucleotides line up with TRBD1. With V trimmed by 3 bases and J by 9 bases, 9 bases remained unmatched. Germline V lookup: CDR1 PRHDT, CDR2 FYEKMQ (reference sequence). The CDR3 length is 15 residues. Supplemented by reference TRBV13 and TRBJ2-1, the full variable domain reads AAGVIQSPRHLIKEKRETATLKCYPIPRHDTVYWYQQGPGQDPQFLISFYEKMQSDKGSIPDRFSAQQFSDYHSELNMSSLELGDSALYFCASSFGGQGFGEQFFGPGTRLTVL.

This chain connects TRBV2 to TRBJ2-7, with D maybe TRBD2 (6 bases). Trimming stripped 4 bases from V and 2 bases from J, with 12 bases between. Germline-derived CDR1 and CDR2 are SNHLY and FYNNEI. The CDR3 consists of 14 residues. This CDR3 is CASSGLAVTYEQYF. CDR3 nucleotides: TGTGCCAGCAGTGGGTTAGCGGTTACCTACGAGCAGTACTTC.

The rearrangement links TRBV5-6 to TRBJ2-1; TRBD2 matches 7 bases. The germline gives CDR1 SGHDT, CDR2 YYEEEE. The CDR3 sequence is 14 residues long. The V and J ends lost 2 bases and 7 bases, in that order; junction bases with no gene match: 6. The CDR3 DNA reads TGTGCCAGCAGCTTAACGGGAGGAACAAATGAGCAGTTCTTC. Translating it yields CASSLTGGTNEQFF.

The V gene is TRBV5-6, the J gene TRBJ1-2; a possible D gene is TRBD1 (6 bases). Trimming removed 0 bases at V and 4 bases at J, with 13 bases between. Per the germline V gene, CDR1 is SGHDT and CDR2 is YYEEEE. The CDR3 has 15 residues. Here the CDR3 reads CASSLVGAARYGYTF. The CDR3 bases are TGTGCCAGCAGCTTGGTGGGGGCGGCTCGCTATGGCTACACCTTC.

This rearrangement joins TRBV11-2 to TRBJ2-1; D possibly corresponds to TRBD1 (6 bases). Trimming took 3 bases from V and 8 from J, leaving 14 bases between them. Germline CDR1 and CDR2: SGHAT and FQNNGV. The CDR3 is 14 residues long. The CDR3 DNA sequence: TGTGCCAGCAGCTTTGGCAGGGGTGGTTATGAGCAGTTCTTC. Its protein is CASSFGRGGYEQFF.

This chain joins TRBV2 and TRBJ2-1; 9 positions match TRBD2. V shed 7 bases and J 2 bases; nucleotides not matched to a gene: 6. The germline V gene encodes CDR1 SNHLY and CDR2 FYNNEI. The CDR3 covers 15 residues. In DNA, the CDR3 is TGTGCCAGCATGCTGGGACTAGCAGCCTACAATGAGCAGTTCTTC. Its protein is CASMLGLAAYNEQFF.

The J gene is TRBJ2-1, the V gene TRBV5-1; 13 nucleotides agree with TRBD2. Germline V lookup: CDR1 SGHRS, CDR2 YFSETQ. V was clipped by 2 bases and J by 7 bases; unmatched bases: 3. The CDR3 length is 15 residues. The CDR3 protein is CASSLLAGGLNEQFF. CDR3 coding DNA: TGCGCCAGCAGCTTACTAGCGGGGGGGCTAAATGAGCAGTTCTTC.

This sequence joins TRBV5-1 and TRBJ2-7; the match to TRBD2 covers 13 bases. In germline, CDR1 is SGHRS, CDR2 YFSETQ. CDR3 size: 17 residues. V shed 6 bases, J shed 6 bases, and the junction held 15 bases outside the gene matches. The CDR3 spells CASTERTTSGRSTEQYF. CDR3 in DNA: TGCGCCAGCACGGAGCGGACGACTAGCGGGAGGTCCACCGAGCAGTACTTC.